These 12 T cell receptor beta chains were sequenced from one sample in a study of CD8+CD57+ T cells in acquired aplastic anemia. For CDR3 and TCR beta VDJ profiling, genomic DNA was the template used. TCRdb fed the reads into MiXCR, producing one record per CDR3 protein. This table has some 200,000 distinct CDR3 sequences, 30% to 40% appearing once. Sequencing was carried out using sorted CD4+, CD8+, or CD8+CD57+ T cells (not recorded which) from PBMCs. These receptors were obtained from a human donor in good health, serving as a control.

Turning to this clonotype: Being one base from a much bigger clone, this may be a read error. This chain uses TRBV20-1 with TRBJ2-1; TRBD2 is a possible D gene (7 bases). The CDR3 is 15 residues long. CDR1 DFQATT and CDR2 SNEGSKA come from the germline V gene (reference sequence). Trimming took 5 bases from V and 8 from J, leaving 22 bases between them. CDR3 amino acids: CSAPTYGGLADEQFF. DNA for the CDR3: TGCAGTGCTCCCACCTACGGGGGGCTAGCTGATGAGCAGTTCTTC.

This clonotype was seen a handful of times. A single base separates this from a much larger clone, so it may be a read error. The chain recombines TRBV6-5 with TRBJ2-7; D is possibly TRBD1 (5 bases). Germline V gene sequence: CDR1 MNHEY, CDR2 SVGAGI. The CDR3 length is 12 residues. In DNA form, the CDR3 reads TGTGCCAGCAGTTCGGCAGGGCTCGAGCGGTACTTC. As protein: CASSSAGLERYF.

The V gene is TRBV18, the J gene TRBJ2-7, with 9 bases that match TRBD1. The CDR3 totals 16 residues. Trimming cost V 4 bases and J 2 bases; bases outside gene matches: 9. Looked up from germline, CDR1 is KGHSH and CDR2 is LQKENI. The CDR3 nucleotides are TGTGCCAGCTCACGGACCCCGGGACAGGGAACCTACGAGCAGTACTTC. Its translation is CASSRTPGQGTYEQYF.

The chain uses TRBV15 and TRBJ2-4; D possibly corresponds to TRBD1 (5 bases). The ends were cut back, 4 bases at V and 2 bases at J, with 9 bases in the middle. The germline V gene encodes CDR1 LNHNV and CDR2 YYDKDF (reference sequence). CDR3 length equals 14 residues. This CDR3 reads CATSIGDTKNIQYF. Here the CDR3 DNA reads TGTGCCACCAGCATAGGGGATACCAAAAACATTCAGTACTTC.

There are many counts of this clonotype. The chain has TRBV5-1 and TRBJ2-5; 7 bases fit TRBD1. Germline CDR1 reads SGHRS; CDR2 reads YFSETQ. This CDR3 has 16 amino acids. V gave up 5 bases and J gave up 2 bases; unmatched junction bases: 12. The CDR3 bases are TGCGCCAGCAGTCTTGGACGGGACAGCGTTCAAGAGACCCAGTACTTC. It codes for CASSLGRDSVQETQYF. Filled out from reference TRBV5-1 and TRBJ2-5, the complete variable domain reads KAGVTQTPRYLIKTRGQQVTLSCSPISGHRSVSWYQQTPGQGLQFLFEYFSETQRNKGNFPGRFSGRQFSNSRSEMNVSTLELGDSALYLCASSLGRDSVQETQYFGPGTRLLVL.

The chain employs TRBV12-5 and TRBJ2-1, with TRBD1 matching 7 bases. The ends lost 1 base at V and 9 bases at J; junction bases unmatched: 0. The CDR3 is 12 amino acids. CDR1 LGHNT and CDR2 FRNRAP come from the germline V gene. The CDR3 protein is CASGLDRGEQFF. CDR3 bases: TGTGCTAGTGGTTTGGACAGGGGTGAGCAGTTCTTC.

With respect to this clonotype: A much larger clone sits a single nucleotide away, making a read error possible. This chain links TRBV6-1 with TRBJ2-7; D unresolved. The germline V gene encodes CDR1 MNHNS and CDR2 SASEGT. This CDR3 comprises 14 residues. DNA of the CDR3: TGTGCCAGCAGTGTAGGAAATTGGGCCTACGAGCAGTGCTTC. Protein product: CASSVGNWAYEQCF.

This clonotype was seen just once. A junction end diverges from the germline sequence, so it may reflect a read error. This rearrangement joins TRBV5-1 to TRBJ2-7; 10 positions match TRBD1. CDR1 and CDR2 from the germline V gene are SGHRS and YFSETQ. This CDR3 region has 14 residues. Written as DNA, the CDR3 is TGCGCCAGCAGCACCGGGACAGGGGTTTACGAGCAGTGCTTC. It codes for CASSTGTGVYEQCF.

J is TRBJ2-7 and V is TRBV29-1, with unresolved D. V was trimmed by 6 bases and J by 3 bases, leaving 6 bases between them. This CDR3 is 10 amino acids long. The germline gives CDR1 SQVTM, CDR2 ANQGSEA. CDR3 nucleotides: TGCAGCGTAAAGCACTACGAGCAGTACTTC. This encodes CSVKHYEQYF.

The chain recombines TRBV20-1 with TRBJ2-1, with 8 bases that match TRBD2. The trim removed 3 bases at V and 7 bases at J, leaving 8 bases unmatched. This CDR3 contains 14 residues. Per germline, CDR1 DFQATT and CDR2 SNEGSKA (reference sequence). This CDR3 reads CSARVLAGYNEQFF. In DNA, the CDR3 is TGCAGTGCTAGGGTCCTAGCGGGCTATAATGAGCAGTTCTTC.

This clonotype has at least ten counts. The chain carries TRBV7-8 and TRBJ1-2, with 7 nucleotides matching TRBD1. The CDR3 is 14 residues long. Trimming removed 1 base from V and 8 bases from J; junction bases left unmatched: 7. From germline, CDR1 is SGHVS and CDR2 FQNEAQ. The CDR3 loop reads CASSLVPQGQGYTF. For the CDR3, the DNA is TGTGCCAGCAGCTTAGTGCCACAGGGGCAAGGCTACACCTTC.

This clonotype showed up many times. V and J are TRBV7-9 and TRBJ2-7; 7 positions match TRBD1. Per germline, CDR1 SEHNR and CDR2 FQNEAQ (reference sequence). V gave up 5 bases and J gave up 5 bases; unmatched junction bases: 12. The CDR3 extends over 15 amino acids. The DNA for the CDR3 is TGTGCCAGCAGCCACTATGGCAGGGGGACCCACGAGCAGTACTTC. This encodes CASSHYGRGTHEQYF.